In this sample, the clone carrying this TCR beta chain turned up many times. The junction does not match germline at one end; this may be a read error. As for time point: newly diagnosed GD, antithyroid drugs for less than 3 months. Extracted PBMC RNA gave rise to the TCR library. This sample is part of a study of regulatory T cells in long-lasting Graves disease. In building TCR beta libraries, iRepertoire HTBI primers were used together with Arm-PCR of CDR3 regions. TCRdb processed the multiplex PCR reads anew with MiXCR; each CDR3 protein has one entry. The sample gives roughly 500,000 distinct CDR3 sequences, roughly 13% of which show up once; roughly 9.7% is in the top ten. Germline V lookup: CDR1 MNHEY, CDR2 SMNVEV (reference sequence). This CDR3 region has 17 residues. The sample was also linked to a second study, of T cells in Graves' hyperthyroidism and ophthalmopathy. That work contributes: Blood held most thyroid clonotypes expanded above 0.001 frequency.

This sample comprised peripheral blood mononuclear cells (PBMCs), obtained at new diagnosis, from a patient treated with antithyroid drugs. The clonotype originates from a man under 40 with Graves disease. The rearrangement joins TRBV27 to TRBJ2-1, with 9 bases matching TRBD2. CDR3 bases: TGTGCCAGCAGCCCCGCGGGGGCGGGAGGGCCATCTTACCCCCCGGACTTC. It yields the protein CASSPAGAGGPSYPPDF.